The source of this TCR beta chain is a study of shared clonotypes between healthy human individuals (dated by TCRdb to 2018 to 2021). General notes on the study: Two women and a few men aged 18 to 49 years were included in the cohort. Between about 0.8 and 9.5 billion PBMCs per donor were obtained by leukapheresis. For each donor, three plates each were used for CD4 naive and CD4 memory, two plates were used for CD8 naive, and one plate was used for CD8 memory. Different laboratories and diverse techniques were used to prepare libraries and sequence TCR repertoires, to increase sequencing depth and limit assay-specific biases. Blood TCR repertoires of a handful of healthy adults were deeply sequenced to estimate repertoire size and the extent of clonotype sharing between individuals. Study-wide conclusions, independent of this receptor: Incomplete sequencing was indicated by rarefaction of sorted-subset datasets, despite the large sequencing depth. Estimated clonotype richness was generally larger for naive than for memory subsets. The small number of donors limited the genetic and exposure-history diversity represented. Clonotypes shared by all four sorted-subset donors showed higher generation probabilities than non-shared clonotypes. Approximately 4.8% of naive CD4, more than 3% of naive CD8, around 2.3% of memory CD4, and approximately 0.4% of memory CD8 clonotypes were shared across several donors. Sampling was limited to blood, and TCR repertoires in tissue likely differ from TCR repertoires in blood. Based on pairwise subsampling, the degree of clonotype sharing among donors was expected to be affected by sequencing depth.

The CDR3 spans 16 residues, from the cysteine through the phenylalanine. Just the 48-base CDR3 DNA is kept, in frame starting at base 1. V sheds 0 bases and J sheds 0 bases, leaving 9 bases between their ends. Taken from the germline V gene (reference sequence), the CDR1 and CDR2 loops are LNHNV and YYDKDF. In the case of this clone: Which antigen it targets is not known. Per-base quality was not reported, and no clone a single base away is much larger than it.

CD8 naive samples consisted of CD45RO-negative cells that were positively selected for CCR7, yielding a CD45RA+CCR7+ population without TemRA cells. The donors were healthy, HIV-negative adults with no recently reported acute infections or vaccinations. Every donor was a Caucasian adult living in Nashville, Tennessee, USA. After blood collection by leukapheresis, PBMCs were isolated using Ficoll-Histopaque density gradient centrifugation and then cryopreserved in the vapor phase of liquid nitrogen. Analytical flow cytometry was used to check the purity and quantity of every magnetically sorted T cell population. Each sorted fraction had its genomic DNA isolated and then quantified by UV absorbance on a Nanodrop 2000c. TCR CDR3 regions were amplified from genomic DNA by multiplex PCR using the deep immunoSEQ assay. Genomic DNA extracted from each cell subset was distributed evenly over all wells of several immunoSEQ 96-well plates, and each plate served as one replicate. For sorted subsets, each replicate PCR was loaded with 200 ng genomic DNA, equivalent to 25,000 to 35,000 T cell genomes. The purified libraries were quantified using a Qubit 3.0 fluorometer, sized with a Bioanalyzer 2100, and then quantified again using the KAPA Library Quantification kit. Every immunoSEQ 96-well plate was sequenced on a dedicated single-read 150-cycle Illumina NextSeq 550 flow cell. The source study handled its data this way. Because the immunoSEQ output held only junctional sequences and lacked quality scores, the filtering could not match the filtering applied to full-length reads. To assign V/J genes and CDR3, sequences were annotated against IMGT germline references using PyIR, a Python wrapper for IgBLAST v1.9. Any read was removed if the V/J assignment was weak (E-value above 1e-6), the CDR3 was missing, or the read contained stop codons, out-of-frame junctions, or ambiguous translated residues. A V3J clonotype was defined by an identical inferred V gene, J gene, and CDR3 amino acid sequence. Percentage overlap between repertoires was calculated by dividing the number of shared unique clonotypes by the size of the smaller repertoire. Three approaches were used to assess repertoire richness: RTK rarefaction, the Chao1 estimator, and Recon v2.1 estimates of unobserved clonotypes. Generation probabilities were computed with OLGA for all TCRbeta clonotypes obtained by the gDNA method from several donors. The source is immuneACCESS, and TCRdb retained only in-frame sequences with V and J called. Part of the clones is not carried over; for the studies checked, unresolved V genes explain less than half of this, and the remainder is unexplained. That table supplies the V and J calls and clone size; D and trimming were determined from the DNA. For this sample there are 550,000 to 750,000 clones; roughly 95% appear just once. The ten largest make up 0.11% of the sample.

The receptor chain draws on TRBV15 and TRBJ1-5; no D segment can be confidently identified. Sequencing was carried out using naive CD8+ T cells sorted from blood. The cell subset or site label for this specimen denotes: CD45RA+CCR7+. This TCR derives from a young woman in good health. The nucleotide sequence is TGTGCCACCAGCAGAGATTTCGGCGGTAGCAATCAGCCCCAGCATTTT. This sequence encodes CATSRDFGGSNQPQHF.